A selection of T cell receptor beta chains follows, all from one sample in a study of beta chain features in type 1 diabetes. Measured with immunoSEQ multiplex PCR; TCRdb has only the in-frame clones, and not every one. The sample records 300,000 to 400,000 clones, about 11% being singletons. The sample consisted of naive CD4+ T cells from blood. Receptors were obtained from a woman aged 25 to 39 in good health. CDR3s include the opening cysteine and the closing phenylalanine or tryptophan. The size of a clone is reported for some rows only, either as once, few or many, or as a class for expanded clones.

CDR3aa,abundance,j_gene,v_gene
CATSRELADSTDTQYF,few,TRBJ2-3,TRBV15
CASSQHLAEPYNEQFF,NA,TRBJ2-1,TRBV4-1
CASSQGTGGINEQFF,NA,TRBJ2-1,TRBV11-3
CSAPSFREQFF,NA,TRBJ2-1,TRBV20-1
CASTLASIGELFF,few,TRBJ2-2,TRBV28
CASSPWPGQGIHEQYF,NA,TRBJ2-7,TRBV11-3
CAISEWDTGEQYF,few,TRBJ2-7,TRBV10-3
CASSNHRGSNQPQHF,NA,TRBJ1-5,TRBV19
CASSSGQTSTGELFF,few,TRBJ2-2,TRBV28
CSVGTGAYNEQFF,few,TRBJ2-1,TRBV29-1
CASSLTQADYGYTF,few,TRBJ1-2,TRBV7-9
CASSLLTGGNTEAFF,once,TRBJ1-1,TRBV28
CATSRGQAYNEQFF,NA,TRBJ2-1,TRBV15
CASSLGATRSSYEQYF,few,TRBJ2-7,TRBV27
CASSQVGAAGGIYEQYF,NA,TRBJ2-7,TRBV14
CASSRQHGSSYEQYF,few,TRBJ2-7,TRBV19
CASSPRAGNTEAFF,NA,TRBJ1-1,TRBV18
CASSGTSGSGFYEQYF,NA,TRBJ2-7,TRBV28
CASSPQSTGELFF,few,TRBJ2-2,TRBV14
CALGLYGGRAQYEQYF,few,TRBJ2-7,TRBV30
CASSTPDGEQFF,NA,TRBJ2-1,TRBV5-1
CSVASGSYEQYF,NA,TRBJ2-7,TRBV29-1
CASSLGRERSYNEQFF,few,TRBJ2-1,TRBV5-4
CAWSVGGTTYEQYF,NA,TRBJ2-7,TRBV30
CASSDFREGLREQYF,few,TRBJ2-7,TRBV25-1
CASSRGLAEETQYF,few,TRBJ2-5,TRBV6-5
CASRKGTSGSNEQFF,NA,TRBJ2-1,TRBV7-9
CASSELGGAGNEQYF,few,TRBJ2-7,TRBV25-1
CASSLGTSGTYEQYF,NA,TRBJ2-7,TRBV7-2
CASSYRGVQETQYF,few,TRBJ2-5,TRBV5-1
CASSGGRVPDTQYF,NA,TRBJ2-3,TRBV7-2
CATSRDSGRSDTQYF,few,TRBJ2-3,TRBV15
CASLLLGNYEQYF,NA,TRBJ2-7,TRBV5-6
CASSLSGLQETQYF,few,TRBJ2-5,TRBV11-2
CASSGTPSYEQYF,few,TRBJ2-7,TRBV28
CASSSRGEDYGYTF,few,TRBJ1-2,TRBV7-2
CASSPGQGSYNEQFF,few,TRBJ2-1,TRBV11-3
CASSQAGTDTQYF,few,TRBJ2-3,TRBV4-3
CASSLGGVETQYF,NA,TRBJ2-5,TRBV13
CSVTRDRGNTEAFF,NA,TRBJ1-1,TRBV29-1
CASSHMGQVVGEKLFF,NA,TRBJ1-4,TRBV5-4
CASSLADSRPQHF,few,TRBJ1-5,TRBV7-9
CASSPGQGPGELFF,NA,TRBJ2-2,TRBV5-1
CASSSRTGGGYTF,few,TRBJ1-2,TRBV7-3
CASRGTSGRGDEQFF,NA,TRBJ2-1,TRBV19
CASSLGRANYGYTF,few,TRBJ1-2,TRBV6-6
CASSMRLRAEQFF,NA,TRBJ2-1,TRBV19
CASSIQPGQGVWFF,NA,TRBJ2-1,TRBV19
CASSLSLRGSYNEQFF,NA,TRBJ2-1,TRBV7-3
CASSLTTANTGELFF,NA,TRBJ2-2,TRBV7-3